This TCR beta chain is from a study of blood T cell repertoires in COVID-19. Study summary: The origin of the acute and convalescent COVID-19 samples was the United States, Italy and Spain.

Profiled with immunoSEQ multiplex PCR; TCRdb holds only in-frame clones, not every one. The sample comprises about 110,000 clones, 80% to 90% of which are singletons, and approximately 5% rests with the top ten. The CDR3 length is 15 residues. Trimming cost V 2 bases and J 5 bases, with 16 bases left between them. Germline values: CDR1 SGHDT, CDR2 YYEEEE. The sequenced material came from peripheral blood. The chain is built from TRBV5-6 and TRBJ1-2, with D hard to call. The TCR was taken from a man aged 35 to 55 with active or convalescent COVID-19. CDR3 nucleotides: TGTGCCAGCAGCTTCGTTGGTAGTGACAAATATGGCTACACCTTC. Amino acids: CASSFVGSDKYGYTF.